The T cell receptor (beta chain) under discussion was sequenced for a study of control samples from healthy donors and cancer patients. Between the trimmed V and J ends, which lost 3 bases and 6 bases, there was a span of 9 bases. The CDR3 extends over 13 amino acids. Assay used: immunoSEQ multiplex PCR; TCRdb lists only in-frame clones, some missing. The sample consists of 150,000 to 200,000 clones, 75% to 95% of them appearing once. Sequencing input: blood. The source of this sequence is a woman in her thirties in good health. The chain has TRBV12-3 or TRBV12-4 and TRBJ2-1; D is undetermined. The CDR3 DNA sequence: TGTGCCAGCAGTTTTCTAGTTCGCAATGAGCAGTTCTTC. As protein: CASSFLVRNEQFF.